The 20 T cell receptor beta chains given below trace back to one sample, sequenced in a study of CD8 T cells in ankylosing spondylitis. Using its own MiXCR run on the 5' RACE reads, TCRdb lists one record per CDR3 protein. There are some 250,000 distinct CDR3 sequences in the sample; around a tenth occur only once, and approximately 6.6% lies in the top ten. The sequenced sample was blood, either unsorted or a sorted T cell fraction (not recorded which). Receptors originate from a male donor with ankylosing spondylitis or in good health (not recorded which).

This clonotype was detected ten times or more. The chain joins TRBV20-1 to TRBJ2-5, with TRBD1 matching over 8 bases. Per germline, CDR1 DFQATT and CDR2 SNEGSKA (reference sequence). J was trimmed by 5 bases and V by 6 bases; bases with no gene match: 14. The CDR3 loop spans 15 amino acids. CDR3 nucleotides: TGCAGTGCGCGGGCGGGACAGGATCATCAGGAGACCCAGTACTTC. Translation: CSARAGQDHQETQYF.

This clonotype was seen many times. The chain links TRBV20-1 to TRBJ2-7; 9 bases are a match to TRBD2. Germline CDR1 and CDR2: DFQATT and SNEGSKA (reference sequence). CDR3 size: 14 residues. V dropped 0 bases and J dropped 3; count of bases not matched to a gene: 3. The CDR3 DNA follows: TGCAGTGCTAGAGATGTAGCGGGGGACTACGAGCAGTACTTC. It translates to CSARDVAGDYEQYF.

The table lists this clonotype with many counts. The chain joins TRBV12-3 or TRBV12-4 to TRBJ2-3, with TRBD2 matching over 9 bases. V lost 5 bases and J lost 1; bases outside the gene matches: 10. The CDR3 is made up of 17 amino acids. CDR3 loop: CASSELLSGRRTDTQYF. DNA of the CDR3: TGTGCCAGCAGTGAACTCCTTAGCGGGAGACGCACAGATACGCAGTATTTT.

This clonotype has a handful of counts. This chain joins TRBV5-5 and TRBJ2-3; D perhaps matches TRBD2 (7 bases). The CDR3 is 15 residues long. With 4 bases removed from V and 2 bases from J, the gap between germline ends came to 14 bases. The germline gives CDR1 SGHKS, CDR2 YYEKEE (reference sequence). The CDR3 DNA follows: TGTGCCAGCAGCGGGAGGGGGGGGGCCACAGATACGCAGTATTTT. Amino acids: CASSGRGGATDTQYF.

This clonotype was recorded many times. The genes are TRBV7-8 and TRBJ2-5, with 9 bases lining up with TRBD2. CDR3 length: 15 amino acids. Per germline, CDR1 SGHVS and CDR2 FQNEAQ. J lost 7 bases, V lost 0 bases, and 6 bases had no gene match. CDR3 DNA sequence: TGTGCCAGCAGCTTAGCTTTGACTAGCGGACGGACCCAGTACTTC. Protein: CASSLALTSGRTQYF.

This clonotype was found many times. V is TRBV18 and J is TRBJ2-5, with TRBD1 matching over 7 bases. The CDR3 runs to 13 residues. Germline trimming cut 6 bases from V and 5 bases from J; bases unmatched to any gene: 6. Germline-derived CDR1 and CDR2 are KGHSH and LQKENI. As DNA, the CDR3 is TGTGCCAGCTCTTCACAGGGGATTGAGACCCAGTACTTC. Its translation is CASSSQGIETQYF.

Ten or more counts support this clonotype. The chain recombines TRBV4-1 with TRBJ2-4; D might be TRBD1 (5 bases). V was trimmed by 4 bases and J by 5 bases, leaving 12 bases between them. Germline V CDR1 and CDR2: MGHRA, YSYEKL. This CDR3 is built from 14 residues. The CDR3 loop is CASSLDTGENIQYF. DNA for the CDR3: TGCGCCAGCAGCCTCGACACAGGTGAAAACATTCAGTACTTC.

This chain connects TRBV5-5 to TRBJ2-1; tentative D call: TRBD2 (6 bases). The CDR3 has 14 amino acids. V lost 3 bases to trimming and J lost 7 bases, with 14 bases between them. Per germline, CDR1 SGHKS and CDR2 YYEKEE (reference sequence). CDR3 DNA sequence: TGTGCCAGCAGCTCGGGACTTGGGACTAATGAGCAGTTCTTC. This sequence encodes CASSSGLGTNEQFF.

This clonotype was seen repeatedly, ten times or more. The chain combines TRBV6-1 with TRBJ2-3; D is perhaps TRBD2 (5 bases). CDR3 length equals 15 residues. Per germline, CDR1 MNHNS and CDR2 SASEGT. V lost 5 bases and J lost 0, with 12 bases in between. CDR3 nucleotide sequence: TGTGCCAGCAGTCAGCGGTCCTTGAGCACAGATACGCAGTATTTT. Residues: CASSQRSLSTDTQYF.

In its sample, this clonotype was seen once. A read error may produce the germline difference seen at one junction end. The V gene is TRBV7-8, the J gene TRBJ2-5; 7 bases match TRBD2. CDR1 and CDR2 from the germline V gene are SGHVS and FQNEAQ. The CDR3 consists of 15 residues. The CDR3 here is CASSLAGYRGENQYF. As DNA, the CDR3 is TGTGCCAGCAGCTTAGCGGGATATCGGGGGGAGAACCAGTACTTC.

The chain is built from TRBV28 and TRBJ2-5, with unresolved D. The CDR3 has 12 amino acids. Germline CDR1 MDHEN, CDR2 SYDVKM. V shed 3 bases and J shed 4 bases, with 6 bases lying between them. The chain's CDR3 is CASSFNPETQYF. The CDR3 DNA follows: TGTGCCAGCAGTTTTAATCCAGAGACCCAGTACTTC.

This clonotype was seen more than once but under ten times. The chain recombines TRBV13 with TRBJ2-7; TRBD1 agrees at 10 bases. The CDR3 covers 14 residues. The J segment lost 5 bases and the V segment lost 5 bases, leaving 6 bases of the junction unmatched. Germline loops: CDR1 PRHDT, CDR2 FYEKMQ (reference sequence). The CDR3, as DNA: TGTGCCAGCAGCCTCAGACAGGGGGCCCACGAGCAGTACTTC. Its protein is CASSLRQGAHEQYF.

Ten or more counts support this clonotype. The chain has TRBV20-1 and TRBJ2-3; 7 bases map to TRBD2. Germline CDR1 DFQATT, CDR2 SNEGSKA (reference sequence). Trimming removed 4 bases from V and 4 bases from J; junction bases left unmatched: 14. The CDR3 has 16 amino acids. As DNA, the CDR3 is TGCAGTGCTACCGCCGGCGGGAGAGGTAGCGCAGATACGCAGTATTTT. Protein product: CSATAGGRGSADTQYF.

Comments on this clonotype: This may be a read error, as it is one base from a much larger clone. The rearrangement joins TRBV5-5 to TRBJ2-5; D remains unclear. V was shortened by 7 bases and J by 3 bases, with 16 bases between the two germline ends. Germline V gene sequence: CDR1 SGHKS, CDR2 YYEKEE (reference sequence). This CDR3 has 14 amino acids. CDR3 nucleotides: TGTGCCAGCGGCCTCGGACCACCTAAAGAGACCCAGTACTTC. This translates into CASGLGPPKETQYF.

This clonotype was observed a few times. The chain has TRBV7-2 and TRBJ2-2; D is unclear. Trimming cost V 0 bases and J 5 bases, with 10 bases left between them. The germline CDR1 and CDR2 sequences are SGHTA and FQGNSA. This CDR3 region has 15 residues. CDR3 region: CASSLAALGTGELFF. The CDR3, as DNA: TGTGCCAGCAGCTTAGCTGCCCTCGGGACCGGGGAGCTGTTTTTT.

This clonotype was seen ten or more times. The CDR3 coding sequence is TGTGCCAGCAGTTTCCAGCGGGGGTCCACAGATACGCAGTATTTT. This translates into CASSFQRGSTDTQYF. This chain connects TRBV12-3 or TRBV12-4 to TRBJ2-3; 8 positions agree with TRBD2. J gave up 2 bases and V 3 bases, and 4 bases lay outside the gene matches. The CDR3 runs to 15 residues.

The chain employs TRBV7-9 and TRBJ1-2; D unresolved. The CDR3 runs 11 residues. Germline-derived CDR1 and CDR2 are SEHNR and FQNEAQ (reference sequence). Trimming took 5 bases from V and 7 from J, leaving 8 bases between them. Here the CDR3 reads CASSLMSGYTF. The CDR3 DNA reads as TGTGCCAGCAGCCTAATGTCTGGCTACACCTTC.

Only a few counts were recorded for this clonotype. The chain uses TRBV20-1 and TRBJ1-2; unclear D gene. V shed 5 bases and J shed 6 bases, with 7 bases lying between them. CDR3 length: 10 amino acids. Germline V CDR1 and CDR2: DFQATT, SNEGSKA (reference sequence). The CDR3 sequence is CSAGGNGYTF. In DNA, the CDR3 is TGCAGTGCTGGAGGAAATGGCTACACCTTC.

The CDR3 DNA reads TGCAGTGCTAGGGGGGGCCGAAAGACCCAGTACTTC. This encodes CSARGGRKTQYF. The V call is TRBV20-1, the J call TRBJ2-5; tentatively, D is TRBD1 or TRBD2 (6 bases each). The CDR3 totals 12 residues. V lost 3 bases and J 6 bases, leaving 11 bases between the germline ends. Germline V gene data show CDR1 as DFQATT and CDR2 as SNEGSKA (reference sequence).

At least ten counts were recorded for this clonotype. The CDR3 protein is CSARDVGLDTGELFF. The CDR3 DNA follows: TGCAGTGCTAGGGACGTGGGCCTGGACACCGGGGAGCTGTTTTTT. The chain has TRBV20-1 and TRBJ2-2, with unresolved D. From germline, CDR1 is DFQATT and CDR2 SNEGSKA (reference sequence). The CDR3 runs to 15 residues. V lost 3 bases and J lost 3, with 14 bases in between.